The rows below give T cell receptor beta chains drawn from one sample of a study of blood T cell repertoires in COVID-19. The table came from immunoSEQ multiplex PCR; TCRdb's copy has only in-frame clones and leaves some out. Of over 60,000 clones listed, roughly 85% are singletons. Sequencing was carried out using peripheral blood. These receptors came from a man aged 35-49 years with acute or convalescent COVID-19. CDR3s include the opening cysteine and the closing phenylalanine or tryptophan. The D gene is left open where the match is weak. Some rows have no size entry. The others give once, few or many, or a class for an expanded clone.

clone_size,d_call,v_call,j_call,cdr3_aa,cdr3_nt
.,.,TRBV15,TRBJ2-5,CATSRDTGVGETQYF,TGTGCCACCAGCAGAGATACGGGAGTAGGGGAGACCCAGTACTTC
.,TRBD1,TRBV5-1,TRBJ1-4,CASSLAGYGDRGSGEKLFF,TGCGCCAGCAGCTTGGCCGGATATGGGGACAGGGGGAGTGGTGAAAAACTGTTTTTT
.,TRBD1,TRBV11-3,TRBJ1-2,CASSSSRGQGGGYTF,TGTGCCAGCAGCTCAAGCCGGGGACAGGGGGGCGGCTACACCTTC
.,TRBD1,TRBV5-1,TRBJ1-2,CASSRGQGQMDGYTF,TGCGCCAGCAGCCGGGGGCAGGGACAGATGGATGGCTACACCTTC
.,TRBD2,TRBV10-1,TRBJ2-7,CASSSSGVLYEQYF,TGCGCCAGCAGCTCTAGCGGCGTCCTCTACGAGCAGTACTTC
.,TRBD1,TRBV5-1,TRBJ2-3,CASSGRTGPSTDTQYF,TGCGCCAGCAGCGGGCGGACAGGTCCTAGCACAGATACGCAGTATTTT
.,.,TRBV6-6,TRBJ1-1,CASLSGVNTEAFF,TGTGCCAGCCTCAGCGGGGTTAACACTGAAGCTTTCTTT
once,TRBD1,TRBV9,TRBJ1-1,CASSGGQGAGAFF,TGTGCCAGCAGCGGCGGACAGGGGGCAGGGGCTTTCTTT
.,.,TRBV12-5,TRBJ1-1,CASGPNRVKTEAFF,TGTGCTAGTGGTCCTAACAGGGTTAAAACTGAAGCTTTCTTT
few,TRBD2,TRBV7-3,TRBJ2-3,CASSMGLGADTQYF,TGTGCCAGCAGCATGGGACTAGGGGCAGATACGCAGTATTTT
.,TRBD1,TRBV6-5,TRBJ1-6,CASRVTGDQSPLHF,TGTGCCAGCAGAGTCACAGGGGATCAATCACCCCTCCACTTT
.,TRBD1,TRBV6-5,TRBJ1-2,CASLRTGGLNYGYTF,TGTGCCAGCCTCCGGACAGGGGGCCTAAACTATGGCTACACCTTC
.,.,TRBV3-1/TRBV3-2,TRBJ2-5,CASSQSLGQYF,TGTGCCAGCAGCCAGTCCCTCGGCCAGTACTTC
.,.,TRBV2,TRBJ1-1,CASSDSAQVNTEAFF,TGTGCCAGCAGTGATTCCGCCCAGGTTAACACTGAAGCTTTCTTT
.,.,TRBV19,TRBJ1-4,CASSMFLTGKGEKLFF,TGTGCCAGTAGTATGTTCCTCACGGGGAAAGGGGAAAAACTGTTTTTT
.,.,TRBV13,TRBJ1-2,CASSLVTGGNVYGYTF,TGTGCCAGCAGCTTAGTGACGGGGGGAAATGTGTATGGCTACACCTTC
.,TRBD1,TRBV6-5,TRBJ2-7,CASNPGQGAREQYF,TGTGCCAGCAACCCGGGACAGGGGGCTAGAGAGCAGTACTTC
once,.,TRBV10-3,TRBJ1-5,CAISESDQPQHF,TGTGCCATCAGTGAGTCCGATCAGCCCCAGCATTTT
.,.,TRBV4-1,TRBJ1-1,CASSPRTANTEAFF,TGCGCCAGCAGCCCTCGGACAGCCAACACTGAAGCTTTCTTT
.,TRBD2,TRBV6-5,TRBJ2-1,CASRVLGRGVNEQFF,TGTGCCAGCAGGGTCCTGGGGCGGGGGGTTAATGAGCAGTTCTTC
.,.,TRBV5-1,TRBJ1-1,CASSLFSLTEAFF,TGCGCCAGCAGCTTGTTCAGTCTCACTGAAGCTTTCTTT
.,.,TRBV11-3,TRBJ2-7,CASRGTGTYEQYF,TGTGCCAGCAGGGGTACAGGGACCTACGAGCAGTACTTC
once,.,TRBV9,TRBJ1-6,CASSVSGRLYNSPLHF,TGTGCCAGCAGCGTAAGTGGCAGACTCTATAATTCACCCCTCCACTTT
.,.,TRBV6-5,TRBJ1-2,CASSYPDSYGYTF,TGTGCCAGCAGTTACCCAGACTCCTATGGCTACACCTTC
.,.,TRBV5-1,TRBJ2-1,CASNPAGALSYNEQFF,TGCGCCAGCAACCCCGCGGGGGCGCTCTCCTACAATGAGCAGTTCTTC
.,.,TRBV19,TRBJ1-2,CASSRTAGPNYGYTF,TGTGCCAGTAGCCGTACGGCAGGGCCCAACTATGGCTACACCTTC
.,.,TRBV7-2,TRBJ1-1,CASSPAARTAFF,TGTGCCAGCAGCCCTGCGGCCCGAACGGCTTTCTTT
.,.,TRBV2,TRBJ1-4,CASLVNTNEKLFF,TGTGCCAGTTTAGTGAATACTAATGAAAAACTGTTTTTT
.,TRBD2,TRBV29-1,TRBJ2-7,CSALLYSGGYEQYF,TGCAGCGCCCTCCTATATAGCGGGGGGTACGAGCAGTACTTC